This entry concerns a single T cell receptor (beta chain). Antigen specificity is unknown. Germline V gives CDR1 SGHNT, CDR2 YYREEE (reference sequence). The trim removed 4 bases at V and 2 bases at J, leaving 13 bases unmatched. The CDR3 covers 19 residues. This sample was included in a study of Ad26.COV2.S vaccination and SARS-CoV-2 variants. Assay: immunoSEQ multiplex PCR; the TCRdb copy retains only in-frame clones and omits some. Among fewer than 900,000 clones listed, roughly 90% were seen once. Overall study findings and caveats: Spike-specific TCR breadth was greater in vaccine than placebo recipients.

Treatment reported: around 19 received Ad26.COV2.S at low or high dose, single or two shots; about 5 received placebo; per-sample allocation not given. Day 63 following the first vaccine or placebo injection was when the samples were taken. The donor was a Boston adult aged 18-55 years. This TCR derives from a person aged 18 to 59 who received the Ad26.COV2.S COVID-19 vaccine or a placebo. The sample in question was peripheral blood, obtained in a trial of Ad26.COV2.S vaccine versus placebo. The chain is built from TRBV5-4 and TRBJ2-6, with 9 bases lining up with TRBD1. The CDR3 spells CASSHPNGTGNPGANVLTF. The CDR3 nucleotides are TGTGCCAGCAGCCACCCGAACGGGACAGGGAACCCTGGGGCCAACGTCCTGACTTTC.